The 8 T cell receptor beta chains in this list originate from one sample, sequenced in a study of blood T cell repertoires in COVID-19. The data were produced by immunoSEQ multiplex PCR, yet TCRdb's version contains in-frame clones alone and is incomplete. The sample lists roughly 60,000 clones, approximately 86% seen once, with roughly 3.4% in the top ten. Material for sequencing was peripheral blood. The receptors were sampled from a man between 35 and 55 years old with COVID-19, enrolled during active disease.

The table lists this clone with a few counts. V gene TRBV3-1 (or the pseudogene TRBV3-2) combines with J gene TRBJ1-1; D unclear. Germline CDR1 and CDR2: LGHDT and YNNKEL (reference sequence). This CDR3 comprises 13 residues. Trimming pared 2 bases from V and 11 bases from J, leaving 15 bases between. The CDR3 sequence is CASSQSDGGRAFF. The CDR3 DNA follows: TGTGCCAGCAGCCAATCCGATGGCGGGCGCGCTTTCTTT.

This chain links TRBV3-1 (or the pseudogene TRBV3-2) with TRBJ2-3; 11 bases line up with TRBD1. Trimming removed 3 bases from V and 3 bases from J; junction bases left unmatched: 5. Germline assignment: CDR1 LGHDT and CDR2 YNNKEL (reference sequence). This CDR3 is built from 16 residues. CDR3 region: CASSQGQGGWTDTQYF. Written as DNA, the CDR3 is TGTGCCAGCAGCCAGGGACAGGGGGGATGGACAGATACGCAGTATTTT.

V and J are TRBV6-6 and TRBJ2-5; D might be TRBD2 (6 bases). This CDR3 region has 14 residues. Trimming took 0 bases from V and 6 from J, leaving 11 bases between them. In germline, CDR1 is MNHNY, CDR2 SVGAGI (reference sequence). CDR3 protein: CASSYSTSLKTQYF. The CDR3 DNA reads TGTGCCAGCAGTTACTCGACTAGTTTAAAGACCCAGTACTTC.

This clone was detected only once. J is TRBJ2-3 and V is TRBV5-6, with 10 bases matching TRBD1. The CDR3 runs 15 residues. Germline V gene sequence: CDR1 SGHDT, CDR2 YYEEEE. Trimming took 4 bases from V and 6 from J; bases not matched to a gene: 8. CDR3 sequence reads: CASSRDRGKSDTQYF. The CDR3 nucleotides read TGTGCCAGCAGCAGGGACAGGGGAAAGTCCGATACGCAGTATTTT. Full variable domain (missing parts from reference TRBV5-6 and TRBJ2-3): DAGVTQSPTHLIKTRGQQVTLRCSPKSGHDTVSWYQQALGQGPQFIFQYYEEEERQRGNFPDRFSGHQFPNYSSELNVNALLLGDSALYLCASSRDRGKSDTQYFGPGTRLTVL.

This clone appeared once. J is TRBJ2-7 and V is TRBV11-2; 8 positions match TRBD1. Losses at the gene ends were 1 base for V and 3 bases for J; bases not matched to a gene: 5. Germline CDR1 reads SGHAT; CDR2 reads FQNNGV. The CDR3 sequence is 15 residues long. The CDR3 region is CASSLATGENYEQYF. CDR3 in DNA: TGTGCCAGCAGCTTAGCGACAGGGGAAAACTACGAGCAGTACTTC.

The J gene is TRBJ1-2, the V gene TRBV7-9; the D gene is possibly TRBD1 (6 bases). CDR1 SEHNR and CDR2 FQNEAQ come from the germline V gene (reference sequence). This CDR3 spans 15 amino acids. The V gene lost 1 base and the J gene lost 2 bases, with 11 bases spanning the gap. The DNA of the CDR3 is TGTGCCAGCAGCTTAGACTCAGGGGCCAACTATGGCTACACCTTC. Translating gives CASSLDSGANYGYTF. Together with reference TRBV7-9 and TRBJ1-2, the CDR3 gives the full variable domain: DTGVSQNPRHKITKRGQNVTFRCDPISEHNRLYWYRQTLGQGPEFLTYFQNEAQLEKSRLLSDRFSAERPKGSFSTLEIQRTEQGDSAMYLCASSLDSGANYGYTFGSGTRLTVV.

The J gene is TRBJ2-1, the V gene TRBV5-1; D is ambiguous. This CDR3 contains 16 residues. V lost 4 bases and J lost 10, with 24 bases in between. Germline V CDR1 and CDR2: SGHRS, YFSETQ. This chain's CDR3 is CASSPGNGPVGGEQFF. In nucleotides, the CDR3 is TGCGCCAGCAGCCCCGGAAATGGGCCCGTAGGTGGAGAGCAGTTCTTC.

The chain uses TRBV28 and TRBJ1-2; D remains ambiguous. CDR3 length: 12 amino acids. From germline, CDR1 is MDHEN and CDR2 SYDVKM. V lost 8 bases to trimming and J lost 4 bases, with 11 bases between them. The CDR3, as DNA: TGTGCCAGCCGGACGGGGATCTATGGCTACACCTTC. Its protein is CASRTGIYGYTF.